This T cell receptor beta chain was obtained from a study of tumour-infiltrating T cells in Burkitt lymphoma. Study details: Overall and progression-free survival were predicted by productive clonality.

Produced via immunoSEQ multiplex PCR; TCRdb's table is partial and in-frame only. This sample yields several thousand clones, of which around 62% are seen a single time; about 5.2% belongs to the top ten. The origin of this receptor is a human donor with diffuse large B-cell lymphoma. Specimen: tumor tissue.

For the CDR3, the DNA is TGTGCCAGCTCCGTCAGGGTAGGACAGCCCCAGCATTTT. The encoded protein is CASSVRVGQPQHF. This sequence joins TRBV6-1 and TRBJ1-5, with D possibly matching TRBD1 (5 bases). Trimming took 8 bases from V and 7 from J, leaving 15 bases between them. CDR3 length: 13 residues. The germline V gene has CDR1 MNHNS and CDR2 SASEGT.